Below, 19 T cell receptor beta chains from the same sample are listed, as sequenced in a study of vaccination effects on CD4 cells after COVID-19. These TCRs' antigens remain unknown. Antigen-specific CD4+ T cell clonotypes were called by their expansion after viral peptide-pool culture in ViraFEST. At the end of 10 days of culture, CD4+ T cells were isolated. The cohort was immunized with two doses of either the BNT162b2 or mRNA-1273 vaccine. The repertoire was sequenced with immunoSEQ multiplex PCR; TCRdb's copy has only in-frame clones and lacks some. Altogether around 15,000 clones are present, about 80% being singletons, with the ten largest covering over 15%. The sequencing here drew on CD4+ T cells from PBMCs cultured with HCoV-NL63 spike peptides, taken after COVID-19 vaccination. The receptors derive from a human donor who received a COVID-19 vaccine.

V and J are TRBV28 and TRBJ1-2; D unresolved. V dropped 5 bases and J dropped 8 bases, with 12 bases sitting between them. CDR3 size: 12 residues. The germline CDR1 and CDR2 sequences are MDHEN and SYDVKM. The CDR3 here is CASSLGAYGYTF. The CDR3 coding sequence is TGTGCCAGCAGTCTCGGTGCCTACGGCTACACCTTC.

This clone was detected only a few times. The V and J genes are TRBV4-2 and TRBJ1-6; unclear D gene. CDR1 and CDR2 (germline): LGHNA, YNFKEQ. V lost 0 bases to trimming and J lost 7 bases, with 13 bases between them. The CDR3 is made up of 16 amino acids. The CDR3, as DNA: TGTGCCAGCAGCCAAGATCCGGCAGTTGGGAATTCACCCCTCCACTTT. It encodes CASSQDPAVGNSPLHF.

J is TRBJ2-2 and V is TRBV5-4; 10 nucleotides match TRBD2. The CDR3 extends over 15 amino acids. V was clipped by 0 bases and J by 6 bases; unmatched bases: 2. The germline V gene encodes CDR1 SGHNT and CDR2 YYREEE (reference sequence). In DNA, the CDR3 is TGTGCCAGCAGCTTGGGCCTAGCGGGAGCCGGGGAGCTGTTTTTT. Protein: CASSLGLAGAGELFF.

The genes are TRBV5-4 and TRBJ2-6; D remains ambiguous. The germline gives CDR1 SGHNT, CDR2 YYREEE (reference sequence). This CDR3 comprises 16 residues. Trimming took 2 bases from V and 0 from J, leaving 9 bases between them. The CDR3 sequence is CASSLSSSSGANVLTF. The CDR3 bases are TGTGCCAGCAGCTTATCTAGTTCCTCTGGGGCCAACGTCCTGACTTTC.

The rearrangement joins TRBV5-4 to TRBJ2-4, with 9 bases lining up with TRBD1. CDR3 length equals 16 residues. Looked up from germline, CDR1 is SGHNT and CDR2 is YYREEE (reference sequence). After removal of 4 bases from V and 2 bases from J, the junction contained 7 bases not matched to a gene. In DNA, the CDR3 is TGTGCCAGCAGCGGCGCCGGGACAGGGTCCAAAAACATTCAGTACTTC. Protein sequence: CASSGAGTGSKNIQYF.

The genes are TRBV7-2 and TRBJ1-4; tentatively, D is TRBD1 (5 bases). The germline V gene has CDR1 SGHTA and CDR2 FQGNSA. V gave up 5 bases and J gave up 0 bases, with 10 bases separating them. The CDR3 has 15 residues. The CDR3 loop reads CASSPGLATNEKLFF. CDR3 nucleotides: TGTGCCAGCAGCCCGGGGCTTGCAACTAATGAAAAACTGTTTTTT.

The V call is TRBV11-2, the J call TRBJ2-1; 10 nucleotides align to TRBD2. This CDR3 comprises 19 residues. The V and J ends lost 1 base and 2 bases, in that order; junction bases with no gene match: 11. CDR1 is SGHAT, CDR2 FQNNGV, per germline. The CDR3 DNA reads TGTGCCAGCAGCTTAGTGGGGAGTAGCGGGGGGCGGACCTACAATGAGCAGTTCTTC. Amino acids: CASSLVGSSGGRTYNEQFF.

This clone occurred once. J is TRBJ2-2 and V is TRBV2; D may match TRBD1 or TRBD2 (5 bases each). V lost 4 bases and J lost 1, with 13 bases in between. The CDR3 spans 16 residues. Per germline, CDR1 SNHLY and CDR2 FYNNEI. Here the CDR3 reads CASSGGQGRNTGELFF. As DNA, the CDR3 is TGTGCCAGCAGTGGAGGGCAGGGCCGGAACACCGGGGAGCTGTTTTTT.

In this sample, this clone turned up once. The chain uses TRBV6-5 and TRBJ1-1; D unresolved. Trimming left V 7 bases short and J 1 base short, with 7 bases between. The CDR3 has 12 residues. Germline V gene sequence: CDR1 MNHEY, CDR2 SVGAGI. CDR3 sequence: CASNRGNTEAFF. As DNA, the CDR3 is TGTGCCAGCAACCGGGGGAACACTGAAGCTTTCTTT.

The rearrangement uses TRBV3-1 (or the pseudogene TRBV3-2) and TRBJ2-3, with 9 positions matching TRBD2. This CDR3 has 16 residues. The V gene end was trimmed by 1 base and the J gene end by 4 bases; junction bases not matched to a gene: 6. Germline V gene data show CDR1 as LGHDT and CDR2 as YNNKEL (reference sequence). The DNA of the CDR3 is TGTGCCAGCAGCCAAGTCCCGGGACTAGCATCAGATACGCAGTATTTT. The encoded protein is CASSQVPGLASDTQYF.

CDR3: CASSQVGPSGGAIKAETQYF. The CDR3 region has the DNA TGTGCCAGCAGCCAAGTGGGCCCTAGCGGGGGGGCCATAAAGGCGGAGACCCAGTACTTC. The chain employs TRBV3-1 (or the pseudogene TRBV3-2) and TRBJ2-5, with 12 nucleotides matching TRBD2. This CDR3 region has 20 residues. CDR1 and CDR2 (germline): LGHDT, YNNKEL (reference sequence). With 1 base clipped from V and 5 bases from J, the junction kept 17 bases outside the gene matches.

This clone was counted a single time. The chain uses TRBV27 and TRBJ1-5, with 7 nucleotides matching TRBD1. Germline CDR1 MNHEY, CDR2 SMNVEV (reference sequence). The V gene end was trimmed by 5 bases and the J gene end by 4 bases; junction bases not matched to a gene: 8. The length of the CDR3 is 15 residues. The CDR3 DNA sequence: TGTGCCAGCAGTCCTGGGACAGCGAAAAATCAGCCCCAGCATTTT. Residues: CASSPGTAKNQPQHF.

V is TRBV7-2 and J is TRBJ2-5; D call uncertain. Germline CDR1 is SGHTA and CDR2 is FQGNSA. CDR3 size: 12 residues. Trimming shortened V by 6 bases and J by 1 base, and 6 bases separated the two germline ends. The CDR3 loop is CASSWGQETQYF. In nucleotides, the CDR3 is TGTGCCAGCAGTTGGGGCCAAGAGACCCAGTACTTC.

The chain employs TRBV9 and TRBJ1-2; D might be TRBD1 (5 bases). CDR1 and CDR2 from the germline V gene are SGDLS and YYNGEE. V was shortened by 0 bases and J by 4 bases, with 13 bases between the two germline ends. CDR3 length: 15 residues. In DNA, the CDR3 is TGTGCCAGCAGCGTAGAAGGGGTAAGCCCCTATGGCTACACCTTC. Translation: CASSVEGVSPYGYTF.

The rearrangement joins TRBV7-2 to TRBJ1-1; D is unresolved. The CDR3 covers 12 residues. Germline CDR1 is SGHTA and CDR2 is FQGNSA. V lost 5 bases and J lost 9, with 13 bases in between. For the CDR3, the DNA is TGTGCCAGCAGCCCCGTTTTTGATCAAGCTTTCTTT. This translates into CASSPVFDQAFF.

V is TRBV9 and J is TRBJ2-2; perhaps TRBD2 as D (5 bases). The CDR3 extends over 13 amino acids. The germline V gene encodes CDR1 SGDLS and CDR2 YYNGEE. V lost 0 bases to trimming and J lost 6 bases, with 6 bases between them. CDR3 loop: CASSVVGAGELFF. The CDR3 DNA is TGTGCCAGCAGCGTAGTGGGAGCCGGGGAGCTGTTTTTT.

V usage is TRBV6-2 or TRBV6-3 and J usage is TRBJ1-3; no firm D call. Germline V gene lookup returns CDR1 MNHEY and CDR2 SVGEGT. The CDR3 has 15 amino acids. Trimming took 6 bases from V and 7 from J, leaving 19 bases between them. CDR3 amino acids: CASSLTGPWVNTIYF. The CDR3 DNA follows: TGTGCCAGCAGCCTGACCGGGCCGTGGGTCAACACCATATATTTT.

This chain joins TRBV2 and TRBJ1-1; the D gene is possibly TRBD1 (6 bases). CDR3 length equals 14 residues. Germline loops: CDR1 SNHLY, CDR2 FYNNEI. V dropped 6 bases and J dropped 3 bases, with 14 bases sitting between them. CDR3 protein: CASRTTGFHTEAFF. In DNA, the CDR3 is TGTGCCAGCAGAACCACAGGGTTCCACACTGAAGCTTTCTTT.

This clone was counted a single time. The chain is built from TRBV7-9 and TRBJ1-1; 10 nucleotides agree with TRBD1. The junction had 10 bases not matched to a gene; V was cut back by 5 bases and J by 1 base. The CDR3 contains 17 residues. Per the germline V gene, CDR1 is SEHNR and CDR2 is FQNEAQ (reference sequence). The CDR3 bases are TGTGCCAGCAGCCCCGTGGACAGGGGGAAGACGAACACTGAAGCTTTCTTT. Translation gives CASSPVDRGKTNTEAFF. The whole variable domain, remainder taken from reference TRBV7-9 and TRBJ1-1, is DTGVSQNPRHKITKRGQNVTFRCDPISEHNRLYWYRQTLGQGPEFLTYFQNEAQLEKSRLLSDRFSAERPKGSFSTLEIQRTEQGDSAMYLCASSPVDRGKTNTEAFFGQGTRLTVV.